This T cell receptor (beta chain) stems from a study of blood T cell repertoires in COVID-19. The wider study: The analysed material was cDNA or gDNA that came from T cells, B-cell-depleted T cells, or PBMCs.

The CDR3 extends over 16 amino acids. After removal of 3 bases from V and 5 bases from J, the junction contained 5 bases not matched to a gene. The germline CDR1 and CDR2 sequences are SGHRS and YFSETQ. For recovered donors of Cohort 3, there were two negative PCRs, clearance, or symptom resolution. The table came from immunoSEQ multiplex PCR; TCRdb's copy has only in-frame clones and leaves some out. Of over 200,000 clones listed, just under 85% were seen once; the top ten hold about 15%. V is TRBV5-1 and J is TRBJ1-4; 12 nucleotides agree with TRBD1. The material sequenced was PBMCs or T cells enriched from blood (not recorded which). This TCR was sampled from a man in his forties who had recovered from COVID-19. As DNA, the CDR3 is TGCGCCAGCAGCTCGGGACAGGGGGCCCTGAATGAAAAACTGTTTTTT. It yields the protein CASSSGQGALNEKLFF. Filled out from reference TRBV5-1 and TRBJ1-4, the complete variable domain reads KAGVTQTPRYLIKTRGQQVTLSCSPISGHRSVSWYQQTPGQGLQFLFEYFSETQRNKGNFPGRFSGRQFSNSRSEMNVSTLELGDSALYLCASSSGQGALNEKLFFGSGTQLSVL.